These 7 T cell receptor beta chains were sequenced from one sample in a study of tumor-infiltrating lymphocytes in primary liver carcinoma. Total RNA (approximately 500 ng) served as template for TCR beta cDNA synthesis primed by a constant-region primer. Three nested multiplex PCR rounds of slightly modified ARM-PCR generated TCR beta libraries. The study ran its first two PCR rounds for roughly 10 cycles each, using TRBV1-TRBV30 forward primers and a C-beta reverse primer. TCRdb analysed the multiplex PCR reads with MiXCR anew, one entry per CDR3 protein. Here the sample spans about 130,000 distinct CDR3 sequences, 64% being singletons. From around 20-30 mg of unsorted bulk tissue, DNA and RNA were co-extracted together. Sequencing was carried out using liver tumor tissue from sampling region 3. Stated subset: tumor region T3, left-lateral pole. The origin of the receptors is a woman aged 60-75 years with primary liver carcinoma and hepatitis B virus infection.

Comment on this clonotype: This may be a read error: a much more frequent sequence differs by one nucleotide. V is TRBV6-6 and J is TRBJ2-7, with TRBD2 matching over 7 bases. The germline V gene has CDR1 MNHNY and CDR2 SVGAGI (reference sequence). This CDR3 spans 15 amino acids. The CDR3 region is CASTYPSAGVYEQYF. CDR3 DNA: TGTGCCAGCACTTACCCCTCTGCGGGAGTATACGAGCAGTACTTC.

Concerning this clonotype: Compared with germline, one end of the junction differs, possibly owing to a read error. The DNA of the CDR3 is TGTGCCATCAGCTCTGGTCTAGCGGAGTACCATGAGCAGCTCTTC. Protein product: CAISSGLAEYHEQLF. The chain uses TRBV11-2 and TRBJ2-1; TRBD2 matches at 7 bases. The CDR3 spans 15 residues. CDR1 is SGHAT and CDR2 is FQNNGV in the germline V gene.

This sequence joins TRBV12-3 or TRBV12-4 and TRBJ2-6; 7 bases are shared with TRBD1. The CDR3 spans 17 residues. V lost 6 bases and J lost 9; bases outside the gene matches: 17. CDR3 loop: CASRRTGSPTEVNVLTF. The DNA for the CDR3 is TGTGCCAGCAGAAGGACAGGTTCCCCTACCGAGGTCAACGTCCTGACTTTC.

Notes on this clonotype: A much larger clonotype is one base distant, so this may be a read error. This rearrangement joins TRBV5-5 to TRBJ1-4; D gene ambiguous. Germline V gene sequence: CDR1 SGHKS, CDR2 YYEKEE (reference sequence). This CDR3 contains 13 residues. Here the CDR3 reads CASREGLWEKLLF. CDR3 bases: TGTGCCAGCCGGGAAGGGCTTTGGGAAAAACTGCTTTTT.

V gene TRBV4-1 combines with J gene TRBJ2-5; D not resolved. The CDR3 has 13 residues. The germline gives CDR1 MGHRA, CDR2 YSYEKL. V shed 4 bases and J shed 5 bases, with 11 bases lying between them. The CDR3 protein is CASSRSGSETQYF. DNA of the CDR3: TGCGCCAGCAGCCGATCTGGGTCCGAGACCCAGTACTTC.

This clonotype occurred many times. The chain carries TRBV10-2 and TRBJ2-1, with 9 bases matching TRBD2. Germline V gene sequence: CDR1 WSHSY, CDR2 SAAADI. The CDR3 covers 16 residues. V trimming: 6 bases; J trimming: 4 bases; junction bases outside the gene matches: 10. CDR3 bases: TGCGCCAGCAGGCCTGCTGGCGGGAGGGAATACAATGAGCAGTTCTTC. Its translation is CASRPAGGREYNEQFF.

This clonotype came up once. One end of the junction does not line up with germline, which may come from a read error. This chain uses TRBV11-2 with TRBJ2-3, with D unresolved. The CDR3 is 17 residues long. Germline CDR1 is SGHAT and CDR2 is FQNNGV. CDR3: CVSSPNRGNWLGDTQYF. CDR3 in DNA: TGTGTCAGCAGCCCGAATCGTGGGAACTGGTTAGGAGATACGCAGTATTTT. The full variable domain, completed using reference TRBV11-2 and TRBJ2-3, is EAGVAQSPRYKIIEKRQSVAFWCNPISGHATLYWYQQILGQGPKLLIQFQNNGVVDDSQLPKDRFSAERLKGVDSTLKIQPAKLEDSAVYLCVSSPNRGNWLGDTQYFGPGTRLTVL.